The T cell receptor (beta chain) under discussion was sequenced for a study of human T cells and chemical hapten exposure. About the research overall: Patients' scalps got diphenylcyclopropenone weekly throughout the roughly 23-week study.

This sample's time point: patch test 1, 2 weeks after DPC sensitization. The treatment: therapeutic diphenylcyclopropenone sensitization with weekly scalp DPC. Study-wide points: Having alopecia, donors may respond immunologically unlike healthy people.

TCRdb processed the RACE reads anew with MiXCR; each CDR3 protein has one entry. Of about 360,000 distinct CDR3 sequences in the sample, approximately 5% are singletons; the top ten hold approximately 2.5%. This clonotype was counted at least ten times. Its antigen is currently unknown. Looked up from germline, CDR1 is SGHRS and CDR2 is YFSETQ. The CDR3 covers 14 residues. With V trimmed by 2 bases and J by 8 bases, 6 bases remained unmatched. The source is a woman between 50 and 59 years old with alopecia areata. Some clones in this sample may be carry-over from other donors' samples. The chain joins TRBV5-1 to TRBJ2-1, with TRBD2 matching over 8 bases. The sequencing here drew on whole blood, taken in connection with sensitization to the hapten diphenylcyclopropenone (DPC). The CDR3 sequence: CASSFEREWDEQFF. In nucleotides, the CDR3 is TGCGCCAGCAGCTTCGAGCGGGAGTGGGATGAGCAGTTCTTC.